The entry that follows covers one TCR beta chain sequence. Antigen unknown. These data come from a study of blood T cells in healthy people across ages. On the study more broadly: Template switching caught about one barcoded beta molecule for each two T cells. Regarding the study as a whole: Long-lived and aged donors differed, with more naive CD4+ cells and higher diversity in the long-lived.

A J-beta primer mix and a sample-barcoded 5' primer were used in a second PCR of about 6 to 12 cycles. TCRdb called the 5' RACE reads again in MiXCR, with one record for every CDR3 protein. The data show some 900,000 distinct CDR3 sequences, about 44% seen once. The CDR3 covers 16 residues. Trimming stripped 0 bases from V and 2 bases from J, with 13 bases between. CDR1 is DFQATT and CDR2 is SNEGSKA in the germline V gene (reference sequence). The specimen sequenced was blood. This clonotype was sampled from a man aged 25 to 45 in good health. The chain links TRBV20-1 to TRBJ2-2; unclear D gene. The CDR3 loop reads CSARDQVARNTGELFF. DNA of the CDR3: TGCAGTGCTAGAGATCAGGTAGCCAGAAACACCGGGGAGCTGTTTTTT.